This T cell receptor beta chain was profiled in a study of T cell repertoires in cytomegalovirus infection. Background on the study: Signatures in public TCR beta sequences pointed to both CMV infection and matching HLA type. General observations from the study: Using cumulative public TCR beta family frequency, the authors identified those who carried CMV together with the relevant HLA.

TCRdb re-derived calls from the reads in MiXCR, one entry per CDR3 protein. The data contain 560,000 or so distinct CDR3 sequences, 16% of them seen just once; the ten biggest clones take up about 24%. This clonotype was seen only a few times. The antigen is not known. The CDR3 is made up of 19 amino acids. V lost 6 bases, J lost 4 bases, and 28 bases lay in between. Germline CDR1 is MNHEY and CDR2 is SVGEGT. The TCR comes from a human donor in good health (CMV status not recorded). Some clones in this sample may be carry-over from other donors' samples. The rearrangement links TRBV6-2 or TRBV6-3 to TRBJ1-5, with a weak D call TRBD1 (5 bases). Sample: CD8+ T cells from PBMCs. The CDR3 region is CASRTPRRVGGEENQPQHF. The CDR3 bases are TGTGCCAGCAGAACACCCCGTCGGGTTGGAGGGGAAGAGAATCAGCCCCAGCATTTT.